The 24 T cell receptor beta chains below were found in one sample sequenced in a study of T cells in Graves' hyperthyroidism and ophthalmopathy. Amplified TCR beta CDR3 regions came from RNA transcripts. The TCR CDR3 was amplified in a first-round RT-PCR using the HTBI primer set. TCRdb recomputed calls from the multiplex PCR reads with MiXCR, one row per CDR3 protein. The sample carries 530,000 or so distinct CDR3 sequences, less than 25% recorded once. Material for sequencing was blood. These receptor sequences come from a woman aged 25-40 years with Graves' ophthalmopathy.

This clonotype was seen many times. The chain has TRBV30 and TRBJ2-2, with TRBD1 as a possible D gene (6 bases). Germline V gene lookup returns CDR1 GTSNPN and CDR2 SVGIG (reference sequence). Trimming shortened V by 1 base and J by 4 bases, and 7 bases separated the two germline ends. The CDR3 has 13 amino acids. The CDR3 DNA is TGTGCCTGGAGTGGACAGGTCACCGGGGAGCTGTTTTTT. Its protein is CAWSGQVTGELFF.

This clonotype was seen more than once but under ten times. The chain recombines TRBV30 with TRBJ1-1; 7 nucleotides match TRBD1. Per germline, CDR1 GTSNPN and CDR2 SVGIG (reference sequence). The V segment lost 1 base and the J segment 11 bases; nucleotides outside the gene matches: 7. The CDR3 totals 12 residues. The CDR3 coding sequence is TGTGCCTGGAGTGCAAACAGGGGTGACGCTTTCTTT. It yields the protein CAWSANRGDAFF.

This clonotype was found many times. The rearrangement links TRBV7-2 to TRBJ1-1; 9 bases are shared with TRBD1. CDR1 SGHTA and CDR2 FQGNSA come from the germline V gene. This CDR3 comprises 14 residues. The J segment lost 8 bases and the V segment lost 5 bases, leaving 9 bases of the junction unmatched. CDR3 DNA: TGTGCCAGCAGCCCGCGCCAAGGACAGGGGGAAGCTTTCTTT. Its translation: CASSPRQGQGEAFF.

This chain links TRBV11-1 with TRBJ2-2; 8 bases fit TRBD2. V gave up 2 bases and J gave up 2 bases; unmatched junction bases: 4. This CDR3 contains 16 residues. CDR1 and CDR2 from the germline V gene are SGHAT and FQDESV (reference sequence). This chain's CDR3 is CASSLFAGGNTGELFF. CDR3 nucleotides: TGTGCCAGCAGCTTATTTGCGGGGGGTAACACCGGGGAGCTGTTTTTT.

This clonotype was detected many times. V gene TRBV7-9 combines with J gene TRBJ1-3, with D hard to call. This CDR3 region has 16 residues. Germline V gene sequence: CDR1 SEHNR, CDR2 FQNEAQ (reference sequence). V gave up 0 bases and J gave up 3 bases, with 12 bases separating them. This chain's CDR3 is CASSLAGGIDGNTIYF. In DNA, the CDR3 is TGTGCCAGCAGCTTAGCGGGAGGGATTGATGGAAACACCATATATTTT. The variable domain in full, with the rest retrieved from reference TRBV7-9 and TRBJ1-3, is DTGVSQNPRHKITKRGQNVTFRCDPISEHNRLYWYRQTLGQGPEFLTYFQNEAQLEKSRLLSDRFSAERPKGSFSTLEIQRTEQGDSAMYLCASSLAGGIDGNTIYFGEGSWLTVV.

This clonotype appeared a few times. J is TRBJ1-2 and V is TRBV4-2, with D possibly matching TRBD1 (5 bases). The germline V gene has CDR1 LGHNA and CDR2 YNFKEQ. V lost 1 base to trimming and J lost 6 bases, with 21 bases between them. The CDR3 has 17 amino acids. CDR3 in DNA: TGTGCCAGCAGCCAAGTTTTCGCCAGCACGGGGGTCCATGGCTACACCTTC. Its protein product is CASSQVFASTGVHGYTF.

The CDR3 reads CASSRTTGEYEQYF. The DNA for the CDR3 is TGTGCCAGCAGCCGGACCACCGGGGAGTACGAGCAGTACTTC. The rearrangement uses TRBV3-1 and TRBJ2-7, with a weak D call TRBD2 (5 bases). Germline V CDR1 and CDR2: LGHDT, YNNKEL (reference sequence). The CDR3 loop spans 14 amino acids. V lost 4 bases to trimming and J lost 4 bases, with 14 bases between them.

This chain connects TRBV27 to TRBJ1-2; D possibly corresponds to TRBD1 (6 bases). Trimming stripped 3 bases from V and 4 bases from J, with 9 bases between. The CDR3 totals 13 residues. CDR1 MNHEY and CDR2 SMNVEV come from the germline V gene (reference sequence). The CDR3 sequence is CASSFGQSYGYTF. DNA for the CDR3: TGTGCCAGCAGTTTTGGACAGTCCTATGGCTACACCTTC.

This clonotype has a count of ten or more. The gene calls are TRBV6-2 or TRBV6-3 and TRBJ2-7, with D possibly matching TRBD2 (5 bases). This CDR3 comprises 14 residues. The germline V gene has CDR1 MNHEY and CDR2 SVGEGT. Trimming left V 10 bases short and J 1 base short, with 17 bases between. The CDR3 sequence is CAIAAEKVSYEQYF. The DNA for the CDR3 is TGTGCCATCGCAGCGGAGAAAGTTTCCTACGAGCAGTACTTC.

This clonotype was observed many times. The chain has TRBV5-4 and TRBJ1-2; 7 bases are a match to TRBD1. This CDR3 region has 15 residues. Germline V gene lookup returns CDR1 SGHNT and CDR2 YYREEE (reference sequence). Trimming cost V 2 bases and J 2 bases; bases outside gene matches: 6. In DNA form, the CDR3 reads TGTGCCAGCAGCTTTCGCGACAGGGCGAACTATGGCTACACCTTC. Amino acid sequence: CASSFRDRANYGYTF. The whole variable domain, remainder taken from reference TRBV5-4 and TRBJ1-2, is ETGVTQSPTHLIKTRGQQVTLRCSSQSGHNTVSWYQQALGQGPQFIFQYYREEENGRGNFPPRFSGLQFPNYSSELNVNALELDDSALYLCASSFRDRANYGYTFGSGTRLTVV.

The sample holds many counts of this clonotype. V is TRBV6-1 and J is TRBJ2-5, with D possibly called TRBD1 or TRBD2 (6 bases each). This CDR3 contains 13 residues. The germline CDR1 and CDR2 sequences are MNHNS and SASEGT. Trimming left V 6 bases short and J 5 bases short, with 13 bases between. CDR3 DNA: TGTGCCAGCAGGCAGGGGACTCCTGAGACCCAGTACTTC. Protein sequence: CASRQGTPETQYF.

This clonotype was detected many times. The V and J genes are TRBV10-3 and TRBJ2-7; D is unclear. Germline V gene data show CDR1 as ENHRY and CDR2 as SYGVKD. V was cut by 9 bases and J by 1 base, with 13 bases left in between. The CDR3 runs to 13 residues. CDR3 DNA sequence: TGTGCCATGGGAACCCAGGAGTCCTACGAGCAGTACTTC. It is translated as CAMGTQESYEQYF.

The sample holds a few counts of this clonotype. CDR3 nucleotide sequence: TGTGCCAGCAGCCAAGGGTATGGGGGGGCTGGTGGATACACCTTC. Protein sequence: CASSQGYGGAGGYTF. The chain couples TRBV4-2 to TRBJ1-2; possibly TRBD1 for D (6 bases). Germline-derived CDR1 and CDR2 are LGHNA and YNFKEQ. This CDR3 region has 15 residues. The V and J ends lost 1 base and 11 bases respectively, with 20 bases between them.

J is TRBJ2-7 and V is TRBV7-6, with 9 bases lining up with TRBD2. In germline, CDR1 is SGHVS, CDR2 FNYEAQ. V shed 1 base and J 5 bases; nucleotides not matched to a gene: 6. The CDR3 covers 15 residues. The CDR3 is CASSLESAGGHEQYF. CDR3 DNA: TGTGCCAGCAGCTTAGAGTCGGCGGGAGGGCACGAGCAGTACTTC.

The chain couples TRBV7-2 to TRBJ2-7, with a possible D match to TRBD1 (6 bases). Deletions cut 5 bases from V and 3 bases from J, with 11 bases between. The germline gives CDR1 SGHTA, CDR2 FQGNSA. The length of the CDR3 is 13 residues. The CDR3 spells CASSQGRIYEQYF. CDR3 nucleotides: TGTGCCAGCAGCCAGGGGCGGATCTACGAGCAGTACTTC.

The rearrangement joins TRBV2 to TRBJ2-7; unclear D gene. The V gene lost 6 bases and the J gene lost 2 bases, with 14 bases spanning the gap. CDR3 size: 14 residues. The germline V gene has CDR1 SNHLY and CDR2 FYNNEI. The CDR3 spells CASRAHTTTYEQYF. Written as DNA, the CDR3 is TGTGCCAGCAGGGCACATACAACTACCTACGAGCAGTACTTC.

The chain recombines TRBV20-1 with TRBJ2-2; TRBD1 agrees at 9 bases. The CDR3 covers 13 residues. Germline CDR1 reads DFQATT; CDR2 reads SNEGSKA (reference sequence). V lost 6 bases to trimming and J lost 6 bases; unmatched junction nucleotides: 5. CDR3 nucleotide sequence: TGCAGTGCCAGGACAGGGGTGGCCGGGGAGCTGTTTTTT. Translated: CSARTGVAGELFF.

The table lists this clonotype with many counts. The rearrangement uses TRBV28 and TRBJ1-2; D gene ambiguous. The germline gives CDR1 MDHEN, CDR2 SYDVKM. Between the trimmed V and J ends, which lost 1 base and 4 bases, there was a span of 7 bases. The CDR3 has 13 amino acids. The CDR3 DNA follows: TGTGCCAGCAGTTTATTAGGGTCCTATGGCTACACCTTC. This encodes CASSLLGSYGYTF.

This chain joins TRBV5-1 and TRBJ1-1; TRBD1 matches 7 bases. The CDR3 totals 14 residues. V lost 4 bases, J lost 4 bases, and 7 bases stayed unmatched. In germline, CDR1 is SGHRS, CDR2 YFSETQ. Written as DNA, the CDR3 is TGCGCCAGCAGCCCCGGGACAGCCTCCACTGAAGCTTTCTTT. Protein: CASSPGTASTEAFF.

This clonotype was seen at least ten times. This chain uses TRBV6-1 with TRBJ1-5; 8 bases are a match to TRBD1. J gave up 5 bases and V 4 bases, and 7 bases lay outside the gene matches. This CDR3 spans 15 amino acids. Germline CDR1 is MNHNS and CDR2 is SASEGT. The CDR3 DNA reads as TGTGCCAGCAGTGGGACTACAGGGGGAGATCAGCCCCAGCATTTT. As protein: CASSGTTGGDQPQHF.

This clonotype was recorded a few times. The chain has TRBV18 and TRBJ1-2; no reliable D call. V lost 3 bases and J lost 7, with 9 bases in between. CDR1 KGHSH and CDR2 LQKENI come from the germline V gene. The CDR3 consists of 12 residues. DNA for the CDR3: TGTGCCAGCTCACCGGCCCTCGGTGGCTACACCTTC. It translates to CASSPALGGYTF.

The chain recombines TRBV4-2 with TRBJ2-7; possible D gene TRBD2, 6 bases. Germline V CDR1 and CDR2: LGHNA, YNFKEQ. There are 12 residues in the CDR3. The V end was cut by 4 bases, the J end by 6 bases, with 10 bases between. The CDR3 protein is CASSLTSTEQYF. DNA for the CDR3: TGTGCCAGCAGCCTGACTAGTACCGAGCAGTACTTC.

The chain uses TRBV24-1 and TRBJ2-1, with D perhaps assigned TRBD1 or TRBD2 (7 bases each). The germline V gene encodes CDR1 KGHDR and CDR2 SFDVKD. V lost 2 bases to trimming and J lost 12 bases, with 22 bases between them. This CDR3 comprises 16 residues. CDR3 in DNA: TGTGCCACCAGTGATTCCGGGACCAGGGGGGGGTTAGGGCAGTTCTTC. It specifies CATSDSGTRGGLGQFF.

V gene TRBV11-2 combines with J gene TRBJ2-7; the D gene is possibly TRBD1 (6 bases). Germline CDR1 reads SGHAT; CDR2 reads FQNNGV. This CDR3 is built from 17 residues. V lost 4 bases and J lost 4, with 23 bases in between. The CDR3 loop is CASSSRETGDTVYEQYF. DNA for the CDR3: TGTGCCAGCAGCTCCCGGGAAACCGGGGACACGGTTTACGAGCAGTACTTC.